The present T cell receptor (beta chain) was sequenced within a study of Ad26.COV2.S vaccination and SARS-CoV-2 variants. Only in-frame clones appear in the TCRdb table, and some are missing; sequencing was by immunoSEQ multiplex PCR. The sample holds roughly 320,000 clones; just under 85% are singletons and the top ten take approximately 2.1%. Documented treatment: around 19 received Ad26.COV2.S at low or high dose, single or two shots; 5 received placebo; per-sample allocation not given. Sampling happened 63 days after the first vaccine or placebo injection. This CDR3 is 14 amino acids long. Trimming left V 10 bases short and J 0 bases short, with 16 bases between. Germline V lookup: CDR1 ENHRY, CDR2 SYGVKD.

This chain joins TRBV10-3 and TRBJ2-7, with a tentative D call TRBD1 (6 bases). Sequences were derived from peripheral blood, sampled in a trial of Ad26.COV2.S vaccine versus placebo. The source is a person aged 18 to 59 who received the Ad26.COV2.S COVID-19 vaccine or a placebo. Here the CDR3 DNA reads TGTGCCACCATCGGGACGGACAGCTCCTACGAGCAGTACTTC. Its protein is CATIGTDSSYEQYF.